The present T cell receptor (beta chain) was sequenced within a study of blood T cell repertoires in COVID-19. Looking at the study overall: COVID-19 samples from acute and convalescent phases originated in the United States, Italy and Spain. The cDNA or gDNA used as material had been derived from T cells, B-cell-depleted T cells, or PBMCs.

Generated by immunoSEQ multiplex PCR, the TCRdb table keeps only in-frame clones and is missing some. The sample lists around 68,000 clones, around 80% seen once, with approximately 10% in the top ten. The table lists this clone with a few counts. Trimming shortened V by 6 bases and J by 5 bases, and 20 bases separated the two germline ends. Germline V lookup: CDR1 MNHEY, CDR2 SMNVEV (reference sequence). This CDR3 region has 16 residues. Source material: peripheral blood. This receptor was identified in a woman aged 45-65 years with acute or convalescent COVID-19. The chain combines TRBV27 with TRBJ2-1, with D possibly matching TRBD1 (7 bases). In nucleotides, the CDR3 is TGTGCCAGCAGCCCGGCGCGGGACAGTTATAACAATGAGCAGTTCTTC. Translating gives CASSPARDSYNNEQFF.